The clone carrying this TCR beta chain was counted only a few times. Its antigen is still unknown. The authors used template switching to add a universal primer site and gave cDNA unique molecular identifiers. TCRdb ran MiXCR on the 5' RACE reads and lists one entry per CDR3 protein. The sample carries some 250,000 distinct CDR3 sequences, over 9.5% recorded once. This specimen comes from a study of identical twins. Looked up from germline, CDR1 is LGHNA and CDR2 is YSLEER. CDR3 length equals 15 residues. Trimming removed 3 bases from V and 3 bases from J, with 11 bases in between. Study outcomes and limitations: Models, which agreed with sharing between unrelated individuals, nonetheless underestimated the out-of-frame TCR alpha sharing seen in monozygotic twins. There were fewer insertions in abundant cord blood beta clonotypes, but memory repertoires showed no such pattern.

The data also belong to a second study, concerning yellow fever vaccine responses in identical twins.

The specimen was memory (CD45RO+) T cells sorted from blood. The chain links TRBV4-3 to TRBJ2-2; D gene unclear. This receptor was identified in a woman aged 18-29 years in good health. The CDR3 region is CASSQIQQHTGELFF. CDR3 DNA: TGCGCCAGCAGCCAGATACAGCAGCACACCGGGGAGCTGTTTTTT.